This TCR beta chain came from a study of cytomegalovirus exposure and HLA in healthy donors. Study observations and caveats: For cytomegalovirus status, the classifier reportedly gave diagnoses with high specificity and sensitivity. The authors later found most CMV-associated TCR beta chains appeared HLA-restricted.

Primers for the PCR totalled 60 Vbeta and 13 Jbeta. TCRdb keeps only in-frame clones here, not all; method: immunoSEQ multiplex PCR. The table lists around 55,000 clones, approximately 80% of them singletons. Note on this clone: As yet, its antigen is unknown.

CDR1 and CDR2 (germline): SGHTA, FQGNSA. V was clipped by 5 bases and J by 5 bases; unmatched bases: 7. The CDR3 spans 16 residues. The material sequenced was PBMCs. The TCR sequence derives from a female donor in good health and CMV-seronegative. The V gene is TRBV7-2, the J gene TRBJ2-3, with TRBD2 matching 13 bases. The CDR3 spells CASSPSLAGGLDTQYF. Written as DNA, the CDR3 is TGTGCCAGCAGCCCGTCACTAGCGGGGGGGCTAGATACGCAGTATTTT.